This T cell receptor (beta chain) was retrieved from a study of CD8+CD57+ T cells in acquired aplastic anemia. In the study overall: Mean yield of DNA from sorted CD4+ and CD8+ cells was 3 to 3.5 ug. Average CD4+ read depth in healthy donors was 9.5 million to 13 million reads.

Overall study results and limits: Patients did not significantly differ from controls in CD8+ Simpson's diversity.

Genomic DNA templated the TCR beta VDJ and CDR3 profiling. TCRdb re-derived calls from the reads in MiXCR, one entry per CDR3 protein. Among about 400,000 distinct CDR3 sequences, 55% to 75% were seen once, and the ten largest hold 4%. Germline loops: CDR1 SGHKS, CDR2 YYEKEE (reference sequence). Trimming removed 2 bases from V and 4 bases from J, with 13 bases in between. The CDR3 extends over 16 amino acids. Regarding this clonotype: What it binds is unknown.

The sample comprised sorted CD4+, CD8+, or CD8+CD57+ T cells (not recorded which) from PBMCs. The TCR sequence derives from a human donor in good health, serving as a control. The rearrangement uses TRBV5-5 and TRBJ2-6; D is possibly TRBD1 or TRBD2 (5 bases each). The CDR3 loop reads CASSFVGAQGANVLTF. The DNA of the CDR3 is TGTGCCAGCAGCTTCGTCGGGGCTCAAGGGGCCAACGTCCTGACTTTC.